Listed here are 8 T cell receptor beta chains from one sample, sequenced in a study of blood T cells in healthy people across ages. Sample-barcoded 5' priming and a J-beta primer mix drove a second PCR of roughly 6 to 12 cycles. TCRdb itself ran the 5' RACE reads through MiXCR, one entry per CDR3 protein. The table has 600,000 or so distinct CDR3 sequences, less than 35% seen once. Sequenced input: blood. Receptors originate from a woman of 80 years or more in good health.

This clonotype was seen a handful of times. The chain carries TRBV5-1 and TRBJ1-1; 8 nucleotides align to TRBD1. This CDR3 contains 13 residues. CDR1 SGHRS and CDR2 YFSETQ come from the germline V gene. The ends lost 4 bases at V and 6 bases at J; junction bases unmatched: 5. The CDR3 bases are TGCGCCAGCAGCATTGGACAGGGCGCTGAAGCTTTCTTT. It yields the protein CASSIGQGAEAFF.

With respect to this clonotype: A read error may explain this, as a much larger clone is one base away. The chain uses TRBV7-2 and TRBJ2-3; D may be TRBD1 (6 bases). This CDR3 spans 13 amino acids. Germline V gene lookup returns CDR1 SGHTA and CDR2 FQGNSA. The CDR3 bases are TGTGCCAGCAGCTTAGGACAGGCTCATACGCGGTATTTT. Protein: CASSLGQAHTRYF.

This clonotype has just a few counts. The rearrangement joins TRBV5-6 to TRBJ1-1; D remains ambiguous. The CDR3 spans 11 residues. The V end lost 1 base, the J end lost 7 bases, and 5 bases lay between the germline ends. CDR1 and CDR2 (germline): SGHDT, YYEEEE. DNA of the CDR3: TGTGCCAGCAGCTTGAAGGTTGAAGCTTTCTTT. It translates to CASSLKVEAFF. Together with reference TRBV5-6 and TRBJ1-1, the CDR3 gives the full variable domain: DAGVTQSPTHLIKTRGQQVTLRCSPKSGHDTVSWYQQALGQGPQFIFQYYEEEERQRGNFPDRFSGHQFPNYSSELNVNALLLGDSALYLCASSLKVEAFFGQGTRLTVV.

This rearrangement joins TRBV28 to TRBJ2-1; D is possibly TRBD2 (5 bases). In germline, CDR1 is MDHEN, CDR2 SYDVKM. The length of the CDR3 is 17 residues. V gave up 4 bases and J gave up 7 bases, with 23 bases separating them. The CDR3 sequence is CASSSPPRVGSSNEQFF. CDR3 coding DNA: TGTGCCAGCAGTTCCCCTCCTAGGGTTGGGAGCTCGAATGAGCAGTTCTTC.

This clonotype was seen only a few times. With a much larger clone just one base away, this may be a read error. CDR3 loop: CANRNPGQGVYEQYF. In DNA, the CDR3 is TGTGCCAACAGAAACCCCGGACAGGGGGTCTACGAGCAGTACTTC. V and J are TRBV27 and TRBJ2-4, with TRBD1 matching over 10 bases. Judging by the DNA end, TRBJ2-7 fits better; the J call may be wrong. This CDR3 is built from 15 residues. CDR1 and CDR2 (germline): MNHEY, SMNVEV (reference sequence).

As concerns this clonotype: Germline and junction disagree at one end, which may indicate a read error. CDR3 loop: CASSPAIGGTGVLFF. The CDR3 nucleotides are TGTGCCAGCAGCCCCGCTATTGGCGGCACCGGGGTGCTGTTTTTT. The V gene is TRBV7-8, the J gene TRBJ2-2, with D possibly being TRBD2 (5 bases). CDR3 length equals 15 residues. Germline V gives CDR1 SGHVS, CDR2 FQNEAQ.

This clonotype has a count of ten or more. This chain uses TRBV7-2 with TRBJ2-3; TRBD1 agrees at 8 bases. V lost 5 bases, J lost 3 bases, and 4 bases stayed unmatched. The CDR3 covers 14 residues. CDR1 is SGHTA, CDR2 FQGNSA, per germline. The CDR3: CASSERTGTDTQYF. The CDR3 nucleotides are TGTGCCAGCAGCGAAAGGACAGGGACAGATACGCAGTATTTT.

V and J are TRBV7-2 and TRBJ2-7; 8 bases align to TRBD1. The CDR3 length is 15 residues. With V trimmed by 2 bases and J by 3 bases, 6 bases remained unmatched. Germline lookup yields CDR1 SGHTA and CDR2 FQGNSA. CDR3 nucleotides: TGTGCCAGCAGCTTAACACTAGGGACAGGCTACGAGCAGTACTTC. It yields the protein CASSLTLGTGYEQYF.